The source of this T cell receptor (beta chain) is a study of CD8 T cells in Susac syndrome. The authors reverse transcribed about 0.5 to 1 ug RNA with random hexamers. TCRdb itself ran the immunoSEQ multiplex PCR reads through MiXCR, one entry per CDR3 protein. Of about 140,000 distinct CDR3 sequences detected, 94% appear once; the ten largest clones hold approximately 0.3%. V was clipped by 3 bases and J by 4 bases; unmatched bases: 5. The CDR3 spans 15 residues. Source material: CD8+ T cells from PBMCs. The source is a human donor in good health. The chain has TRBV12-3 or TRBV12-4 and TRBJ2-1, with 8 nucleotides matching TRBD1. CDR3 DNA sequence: TGTGCCAGCAGTTTTCCGGACAGGGTGTACAATGAGCAGTTCTTC. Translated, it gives CASSFPDRVYNEQFF.